This entry lists 30 T cell receptor beta chains sequenced from one sample in a study of T cell clones after liver transplantation. Assay used: immunoSEQ multiplex PCR; TCRdb lists only in-frame clones, some missing. The table includes more than 10,000 clones, nearly 75% detected once. The source material was CD8+ T cells from blood, sampled at the 22-month timepoint. The receptor source for this set is a human patient who received a liver transplant. The graft donor may have given rise to some T cells.

The chain joins TRBV7-8 to TRBJ2-2, with D hard to call. V lost 5 bases and J lost 1, with 5 bases in between. Germline V gene data show CDR1 as SGHVS and CDR2 as FQNEAQ. CDR3 size: 13 residues. Written as DNA, the CDR3 is TGTGCCAGCAGCCCCATGAACACCGGGGAGCTGTTTTTT. The encoded protein is CASSPMNTGELFF.

In this sample, this clone is medium-sized. The V and J genes are TRBV5-1 and TRBJ2-7; a weak D match, TRBD1 (6 bases). Trimming took off 0 bases at V and 7 bases at J, with 14 bases between the two ends. This CDR3 region has 14 residues. Germline CDR1 and CDR2: SGHRS and YFSETQ. The CDR3 here is CASSLEQGIEEQYF. The CDR3 DNA reads TGCGCCAGCAGCTTGGAACAGGGAATAGAGGAGCAGTACTTC.

The chain employs TRBV6-5 and TRBJ2-2; 11 bases align to TRBD2. CDR1 is MNHEY, CDR2 SVGAGI, per germline. Unmatched junction bases numbered 5, after V lost 4 bases and J lost 4 bases. CDR3 length: 16 residues. This CDR3 is CASSLGLAVITGELFF. The CDR3 nucleotides read TGTGCCAGCAGTTTGGGACTAGCGGTGATCACCGGGGAGCTGTTTTTT.

The chain is built from TRBV7-9 and TRBJ2-1; D is unresolved. The length of the CDR3 is 12 residues. With 4 bases removed from V and 10 bases from J, the gap between germline ends came to 11 bases. Germline values: CDR1 SEHNR, CDR2 FQNEAQ (reference sequence). The CDR3 DNA reads TGTGCCAGCAGCTCCGTTGGAAACGAGCAGTTCTTC. This sequence encodes CASSSVGNEQFF.

The J gene is TRBJ1-1, the V gene TRBV11-1, with 9 bases fitting TRBD1. The germline V gene encodes CDR1 SGHAT and CDR2 FQDESV (reference sequence). V lost 5 bases and J lost 3; bases outside the gene matches: 4. The CDR3 runs to 14 residues. CDR3 residues: CASSLTGGYTEAFF. The CDR3 DNA reads as TGTGCCAGCAGCCTGACAGGGGGATACACTGAAGCTTTCTTT.

This clone is classed as large. Here the CDR3 reads CASSYPQGVNTEAFF. The CDR3 region has the DNA TGTGCCAGCAGTTACCCACAGGGGGTGAACACTGAAGCTTTCTTT. The chain combines TRBV6-6 with TRBJ1-1; TRBD1 aligns across 8 bases. V lost 2 bases, J lost 0 bases, and 2 bases stayed unmatched. The CDR3 length is 15 residues. The germline V gene encodes CDR1 MNHNY and CDR2 SVGAGI (reference sequence).

This rearrangement joins TRBV7-9 to TRBJ2-5, with TRBD2 matching 9 bases. Trimming at V came to 5 bases and at J to 3 bases, leaving 4 bases not matched to a gene. The CDR3 contains 14 residues. CDR1 and CDR2 (germline): SEHNR, FQNEAQ (reference sequence). CDR3 sequence: CASSTRLAEETQYF. The CDR3 bases are TGTGCCAGCAGCACTCGACTAGCGGAAGAGACCCAGTACTTC.

The chain recombines TRBV4-1 with TRBJ2-2; 12 bases are a match to TRBD1. Germline CDR1 MGHRA, CDR2 YSYEKL. The CDR3 length is 16 residues. V dropped 2 bases and J dropped 7; count of bases not matched to a gene: 5. The CDR3 is CASSQIGTGGIGELFF. CDR3 nucleotide sequence: TGCGCCAGCAGCCAAATAGGGACAGGGGGCATCGGGGAGCTGTTTTTT.

The chain is built from TRBV4-3 and TRBJ1-2; D may be TRBD1 (5 bases). Trimming stripped 1 base from V and 6 bases from J, with 15 bases between. CDR1 LGHNA and CDR2 YSLEER come from the germline V gene. The CDR3 contains 15 residues. The CDR3 loop is CASSQVSTGHDGYTF. The CDR3 coding sequence is TGCGCCAGCAGCCAAGTTAGTACGGGGCACGATGGCTACACCTTC.

The V and J genes are TRBV6-5 and TRBJ1-2; TRBD1 matches 7 bases. With 7 bases clipped from V and 4 bases from J, the junction kept 9 bases outside the gene matches. CDR1 MNHEY and CDR2 SVGAGI come from the germline V gene. CDR3 length equals 14 residues. CDR3 DNA sequence: TGTGCCAGCACCCTCCAGGGGGGGGGCTATGGCTACACCTTC. Amino acids: CASTLQGGGYGYTF.

This clone has a handful of counts. The chain combines TRBV27 with TRBJ2-1, with unresolved D. V dropped 5 bases and J dropped 7 bases, with 12 bases sitting between them. This CDR3 spans 13 amino acids. Per the germline V gene, CDR1 is MNHEY and CDR2 is SMNVEV (reference sequence). The CDR3 DNA sequence: TGTGCCAGCAGTCTACGCTTAAATAATGAGCAGTTCTTC. This translates into CASSLRLNNEQFF.

The CDR3 nucleotides are TGTGCCAGCACCGCGGACAGGGAGGGAGATGGCTACACCTTC. It yields the protein CASTADREGDGYTF. The rearrangement uses TRBV5-6 and TRBJ1-2; 8 bases match TRBD1. The CDR3 totals 14 residues. After removal of 6 bases from V and 6 bases from J, the junction contained 10 bases not matched to a gene. Germline lookup yields CDR1 SGHDT and CDR2 YYEEEE.

For this clone: Distinct nucleotide sequences in the sample also encode this CDR3. This CDR3 reads CASSEADEQYF. The CDR3 nucleotides are TGTGCCAGCAGTGAGGCCGACGAGCAGTACTTC. The rearrangement uses TRBV2 and TRBJ2-7; D remains unclear. The V gene lost 3 bases and the J gene lost 5 bases, with 5 bases spanning the gap. The CDR3 sequence is 11 residues long. CDR1 and CDR2 (germline): SNHLY, FYNNEI.

The chain uses TRBV4-2 and TRBJ2-1; D not certain. The CDR3 is 12 amino acids. Germline V gene sequence: CDR1 LGHNA, CDR2 YNFKEQ. The V end lost 0 bases, the J end lost 10 bases, and 7 bases lay between the germline ends. The CDR3 loop is CASSQDKAEQFF. Here the CDR3 DNA reads TGTGCCAGCAGCCAAGATAAGGCCGAGCAGTTCTTC.

This clone was recorded at least ten times. This rearrangement joins TRBV6-6 to TRBJ1-3; possibly TRBD1 for D (5 bases). CDR3 length equals 14 residues. Trimming pared 2 bases from V and 3 bases from J, leaving 8 bases between. The germline gives CDR1 MNHNY, CDR2 SVGAGI (reference sequence). The CDR3: CASSYRGYGNTIYF. CDR3 coding DNA: TGTGCCAGCAGTTACAGGGGCTATGGAAACACCATATATTTT.

This chain uses TRBV21-1 with TRBJ2-7. TRBV21-1 represents a pseudogene. The CDR3 runs 14 residues. The CDR3 loop reads CASSLRTAKRVQYF. CDR3 DNA sequence: TGTGCCAGCAGCCTTCGGACAGCTAAGCGGGTGCAGTACTTC.

This chain connects TRBV27 to TRBJ2-7; D is perhaps TRBD1 or TRBD2 (5 bases each). CDR3 length: 16 residues. Per germline, CDR1 MNHEY and CDR2 SMNVEV (reference sequence). Trimming took off 4 bases at V and 0 bases at J, with 16 bases between the two ends. CDR3 protein: CASSSTLGVSSYEQYF. The CDR3 nucleotides are TGTGCCAGCAGTTCCACCTTGGGGGTTAGCTCCTACGAGCAGTACTTC.

This sequence joins TRBV28 and TRBJ2-3; no clear D gene. V gave up 1 base and J gave up 0 bases, with 8 bases separating them. The CDR3 contains 15 residues. Per germline, CDR1 MDHEN and CDR2 SYDVKM. Here the CDR3 reads CASSLFKSSTDTQYF. CDR3 bases: TGTGCCAGCAGTTTATTTAAGTCTAGCACAGATACGCAGTATTTT.

The chain is built from TRBV10-1 and TRBJ2-7; D is ambiguous. Germline CDR1 and CDR2: WNHNN and SYGVQD (reference sequence). CDR3 length: 17 amino acids. Between the trimmed V and J ends, which lost 0 bases and 6 bases, there was a span of 21 bases. The CDR3: CASSESHAREKVREQYF. DNA of the CDR3: TGCGCCAGCAGTGAGTCACACGCAAGAGAAAAGGTACGCGAGCAGTACTTC.

The V and J genes are TRBV10-3 and TRBJ2-1; 8 bases are a match to TRBD2. The CDR3 length is 14 residues. CDR1 and CDR2 (germline): ENHRY, SYGVKD. Trimming removed 4 bases from V and 8 bases from J; junction bases left unmatched: 7. CDR3 protein: CAISGKRESDEQFF. The CDR3 DNA reads as TGTGCCATCAGTGGAAAGCGGGAGTCCGATGAGCAGTTCTTC.

The J gene is TRBJ2-7, the V gene TRBV5-1; 7 nucleotides agree with TRBD1. J lost 4 bases, V lost 5 bases, and 12 bases had no gene match. CDR1 is SGHRS, CDR2 YFSETQ, per germline. The CDR3 contains 15 residues. CDR3 region: CASSGELGQPYEQYF. The CDR3 nucleotides are TGCGCCAGCAGTGGCGAGTTGGGACAGCCGTACGAGCAGTACTTC. Variable domain in full (rest from reference TRBV5-1 and TRBJ2-7): KAGVTQTPRYLIKTRGQQVTLSCSPISGHRSVSWYQQTPGQGLQFLFEYFSETQRNKGNFPGRFSGRQFSNSRSEMNVSTLELGDSALYLCASSGELGQPYEQYFGPGTRLTVT.

This clone was observed once. J is TRBJ2-1 and V is TRBV9; a weak D match, TRBD2 (5 bases). Germline CDR1 reads SGDLS; CDR2 reads YYNGEE. The V end was cut by 0 bases, the J end by 3 bases, with 16 bases between. The CDR3 is 17 residues long. CDR3 sequence reads: CASSVDADSELYNEQFF. CDR3 sequence (DNA): TGTGCCAGCAGCGTAGACGCCGATAGCGAACTCTACAATGAGCAGTTCTTC. The complete variable domain, with remaining parts taken from reference TRBV9 and TRBJ2-1, reads DSGVTQTPKHLITATGQRVTLRCSPRSGDLSVYWYQQSLDQGLQFLIQYYNGEERAKGNILERFSAQQFPDLHSELNLSSLELGDSALYFCASSVDADSELYNEQFFGPGTRLTVL.

V and J are TRBV5-1 and TRBJ1-1, with a possible D match to TRBD1 (5 bases). In germline, CDR1 is SGHRS, CDR2 YFSETQ. V was shortened by 7 bases and J by 1 base, with 11 bases between the two germline ends. This CDR3 region has 13 residues. The DNA of the CDR3 is TGCGCCAGCGGGTCGGGGGGGAACACTGAAGCTTTCTTT. This translates into CASGSGGNTEAFF. The whole variable domain, remainder taken from reference TRBV5-1 and TRBJ1-1, is KAGVTQTPRYLIKTRGQQVTLSCSPISGHRSVSWYQQTPGQGLQFLFEYFSETQRNKGNFPGRFSGRQFSNSRSEMNVSTLELGDSALYLCASGSGGNTEAFFGQGTRLTVV.

This chain joins TRBV16 and TRBJ1-2, with no clear D. This CDR3 is built from 15 residues. Trimming stripped 0 bases from V and 6 bases from J, with 14 bases between. In germline, CDR1 is KGHSY, CDR2 FQNENV. CDR3 nucleotide sequence: TGTGCCAGCAGCCAATCAACCGGGCGGTCCGATGGCTACACCTTC. Its protein is CASSQSTGRSDGYTF.

The chain carries TRBV5-4 and TRBJ1-1, with 7 bases matching TRBD1. V gave up 3 bases and J gave up 7 bases; unmatched junction bases: 12. CDR1 is SGHNT and CDR2 is YYREEE in the germline V gene (reference sequence). This CDR3 spans 15 amino acids. Written as DNA, the CDR3 is TGTGCCAGCAGCTCGGGACAGCCAAGAATCGGTGAAGCTTTCTTT. This gives the protein CASSSGQPRIGEAFF.

The rearrangement joins TRBV4-1 to TRBJ1-3; 8 bases are a match to TRBD1. The CDR3 is 15 residues long. From germline, CDR1 is MGHRA and CDR2 YSYEKL. The ends lost 3 bases at V and 3 bases at J; junction bases unmatched: 4. The CDR3 here is CASSQLTGVGNTIYF. CDR3 coding DNA: TGCGCCAGCAGCCAGCTGACAGGGGTTGGAAACACCATATATTTT.

This chain uses TRBV27 with TRBJ2-3; TRBD2 matches at 8 bases. CDR3 length equals 15 residues. The trim removed 6 bases at V and 4 bases at J, leaving 9 bases unmatched. Germline-derived CDR1 and CDR2 are MNHEY and SMNVEV (reference sequence). The CDR3 is CASSTGTSGSDTQYF. For the CDR3, the DNA is TGTGCCAGCAGCACCGGGACTAGTGGGTCAGATACGCAGTATTTT.

The chain couples TRBV7-2 to TRBJ2-7; 9 nucleotides agree with TRBD2. The V segment lost 5 bases and the J segment 6 bases; nucleotides outside the gene matches: 11. Germline V gene lookup returns CDR1 SGHTA and CDR2 FQGNSA. The CDR3 runs to 15 residues. This chain's CDR3 is CASSLGLASGSEQYF. The CDR3 DNA reads TGTGCCAGCAGCCTGGGACTAGCATCGGGTAGCGAGCAGTACTTC.

The chain carries TRBV7-6 and TRBJ2-1, with D perhaps TRBD1 (7 bases). Per the germline V gene, CDR1 is SGHVS and CDR2 is FNYEAQ. This CDR3 comprises 19 residues. V dropped 5 bases and J dropped 3 bases, with 26 bases sitting between them. The CDR3, as DNA: TGTGCCAGCAGCGACACAAGAACAGGAGGGACAGAATACTACAATGAGCAGTTCTTC. This translates into CASSDTRTGGTEYYNEQFF.

V and J are TRBV20-1 and TRBJ2-2; no definite D call. The V end was cut by 3 bases, the J end by 6 bases, with 5 bases between. CDR1 is DFQATT and CDR2 is SNEGSKA in the germline V gene (reference sequence). The CDR3 is made up of 11 amino acids. CDR3 protein: CSASGPGELFF. In nucleotides, the CDR3 is TGCAGTGCTAGCGGTCCCGGGGAGCTGTTTTTT.